This TCR beta chain was obtained from a study of beta chain features in type 1 diabetes. Study in general: There was similarity between patients and healthy donors in age, gender and cell yields.

Around 100 mL of blood, on average, came from one heparinised draw per donor. The V segment lost 5 bases and the J segment 1 base; nucleotides outside the gene matches: 7. Germline-derived CDR1 and CDR2 are SEHNR and FQNEAQ (reference sequence). The CDR3 spans 16 residues. Regarding the study as a whole: Reads derived from cDNA could over-represent cells showing high TCR expression. In every one of the four CD4+ subsets, TCRB CDR3s were moderately but significantly shorter in Type 1 diabetes patients. Fewer junction insertions and more nucleotide deletions appeared in type 1 diabetes patients.

Concerning this clone itself: The target antigen is unknown.

The authors reverse transcribed all of the isolated RNA, so sequencing captured expressed TCRB transcripts. The assay was immunoSEQ multiplex PCR, and TCRdb's table has in-frame clones only and misses some. The top ten hold around 0.0099% of the sample, which has a few hundred thousand clones, around 12% seen once. Sequencing was done on a sample of naive CD4+ T cells from blood. The TCR sequence derives from a woman in her late teens or twenties with type 1 diabetes. The chain links TRBV7-9 to TRBJ1-1; 10 positions match TRBD1. The chain's CDR3 is CASSPSGQGRNTEAFF. The CDR3 DNA reads as TGTGCCAGCAGCCCCTCGGGACAGGGGCGGAACACTGAAGCTTTCTTT.